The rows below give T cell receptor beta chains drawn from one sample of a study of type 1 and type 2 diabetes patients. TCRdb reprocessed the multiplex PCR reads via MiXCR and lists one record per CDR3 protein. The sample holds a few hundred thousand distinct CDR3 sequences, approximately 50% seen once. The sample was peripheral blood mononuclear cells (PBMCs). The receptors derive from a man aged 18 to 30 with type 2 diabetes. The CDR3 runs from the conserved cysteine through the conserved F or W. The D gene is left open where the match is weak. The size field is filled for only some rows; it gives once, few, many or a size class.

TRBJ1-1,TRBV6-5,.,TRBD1,CASSYTGVNTEAFF,TGTGCCAGCAGTTACACAGGGGTGAACACTGAAGCTTTCTTT
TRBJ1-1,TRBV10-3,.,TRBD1,CATAGTGGNTEAFF,TGTGCCACCGCAGGGACAGGGGGAAACACTGAAGCTTTCTTT
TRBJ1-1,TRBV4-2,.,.,CASSQDSREAFF,TGTGCCAGCAGCCAAGATAGCCGAGAAGCTTTCTTT
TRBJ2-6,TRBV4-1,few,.,CASSQGANSGANVLTF,TGCGCCAGCAGCCAAGGCGCCAATTCTGGGGCCAACGTCCTGACTTTC
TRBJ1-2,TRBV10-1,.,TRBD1,CAISPGTGNYGYTF,TGCGCCATCAGCCCGGGGACAGGAAACTATGGCTACACCTTC
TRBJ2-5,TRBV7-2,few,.,CASSPSLVGTQYF,TGTGCCAGCAGCCCATCGCTAGTGGGGACCCAGTACTTC
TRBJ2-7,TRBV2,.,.,CASSPAHSYEQYF,TGTGCCAGCAGCCCGGCCCACTCCTACGAGCAGTACTTC
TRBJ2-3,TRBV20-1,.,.,CSAITPRDTQYF,TGCAGTGCTATCACCCCGAGGGATACGCAGTATTTT
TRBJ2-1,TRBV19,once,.,CAVGLYYEQQFF,TGTGCCGTGGGACTTTATTATGAACAGCAGTTCTTC
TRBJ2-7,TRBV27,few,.,CASADRLGLYEQYF,TGTGCCAGCGCCGATAGATTGGGCCTCTACGAGCAGTACTTC
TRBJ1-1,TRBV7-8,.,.,CASSSTRPGPNTEAFF,TGTGCCAGCAGCTCAACCCGCCCGGGGCCGAACACTGAAGCTTTCTTT
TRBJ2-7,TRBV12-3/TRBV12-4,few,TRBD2,CASSPSGATYEQYF,TGTGCCAGCAGTCCGAGCGGGGCCACCTACGAGCAGTACTTC
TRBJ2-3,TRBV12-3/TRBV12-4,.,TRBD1,CASSFLTGVNTDTQYF,TGTGCCAGCAGTTTCCTGACAGGGGTGAACACAGATACGCAGTATTTT
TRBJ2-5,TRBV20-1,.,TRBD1,CSASLSTGGKQYF,TGCAGTGCTAGTTTGAGTACAGGGGGCAAGCAGTACTTC
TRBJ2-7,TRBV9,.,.,CASKSYEQYF,TGTGCCAGCAAGTCCTACGAGCAGTACTTC
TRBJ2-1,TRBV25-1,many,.,CASSGETGYNEQFF,TGTGCCAGCAGTGGCGAGACAGGCTACAATGAGCAGTTCTTC
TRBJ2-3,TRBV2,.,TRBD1,CASTVGQGTTDTQYF,TGTGCCAGCACCGTCGGACAGGGCACCACAGATACGCAGTATTTT